One sample yielded the 23 T cell receptor beta chains listed below, sequenced in a study of blood T cell repertoires in COVID-19. Method: immunoSEQ multiplex PCR; TCRdb's copy keeps in-frame clones and lacks some. The repertoire holds tens of thousands of clones, with around 73% as singletons. Specimen: peripheral blood. The receptor source for this set is an older man with active or convalescent COVID-19.

This clone showed up just once. V is TRBV24-1 and J is TRBJ1-5; maybe TRBD1 (5 bases). Germline V gene data show CDR1 as KGHDR and CDR2 as SFDVKD. Trimming took 4 bases from V and 4 from J, leaving 10 bases between them. The CDR3 contains 14 residues. The CDR3 DNA reads TGTGCCACCAGTGAACCCGGACATAATCAGCCCCAGCATTTT. This translates into CATSEPGHNQPQHF.

This clone was counted a single time. The V and J genes are TRBV10-2 and TRBJ2-5, with D tentatively TRBD2 (6 bases). Per the germline V gene, CDR1 is WSHSY and CDR2 is SAAADI. V was clipped by 6 bases and J by 4 bases, with 15 bases between them. CDR3 length: 14 amino acids. The CDR3, as DNA: TGCGCCAGCAGGAGTGCGGAGGGAGGAGAGACCCAGTACTTC. It encodes CASRSAEGGETQYF.

The J gene is TRBJ2-7, the V gene TRBV5-1; 8 positions match TRBD2. The CDR3 loop spans 15 amino acids. With 2 bases clipped from V and 6 bases from J, the junction kept 10 bases outside the gene matches. Looked up from germline, CDR1 is SGHRS and CDR2 is YFSETQ. CDR3 nucleotide sequence: TGCGCCAGCAGCTTCGGACTAGCCCATCAGGGCGAGCAGTACTTC. Translation: CASSFGLAHQGEQYF.

This clone turned up a few times. The V gene is TRBV18, the J gene TRBJ1-2; 10 bases are shared with TRBD1. V was clipped by 4 bases and J by 0 bases; unmatched bases: 5. Germline CDR1 KGHSH, CDR2 LQKENI. The CDR3 runs to 16 residues. The CDR3 nucleotides are TGTGCCAGCTCACTGGGACAGGGGATTACTAACTATGGCTACACCTTC. This gives the protein CASSLGQGITNYGYTF. The variable domain in full, completed from reference TRBV18 and TRBJ1-2, reads NAGVMQNPRHLVRRRGQEARLRCSPMKGHSHVYWYRQLPEEGLKFMVYLQKENIIDESGMPKERFSAEFPKEGPSILRIQQVVRGDSAAYFCASSLGQGITNYGYTFGSGTRLTVV.

This chain joins TRBV19 and TRBJ2-5; TRBD2 is a possible D gene (5 bases). The CDR3 runs 15 residues. V gave up 5 bases and J gave up 2 bases, with 15 bases separating them. Germline V lookup: CDR1 LNHDA, CDR2 SQIVND (reference sequence). CDR3 coding DNA: TGTGCCAGTAGTTTCAGACTAACCCTACAAGAGACCCAGTACTTC. Translation gives CASSFRLTLQETQYF.

This clone was seen once. V gene TRBV6-5 combines with J gene TRBJ2-7; 10 bases are a match to TRBD1. This CDR3 has 15 amino acids. CDR1 is MNHEY and CDR2 is SVGAGI in the germline V gene. V gave up 0 bases and J gave up 3 bases; unmatched junction bases: 2. The CDR3 region has the DNA TGTGCCAGCAGTTACTCGGGACAGGGGATCTACGAGCAGTACTTC. Protein sequence: CASSYSGQGIYEQYF.

This chain joins TRBV19 and TRBJ2-1, with a tentative D call TRBD2 (6 bases). V was clipped by 7 bases and J by 0 bases, with 13 bases between them. This CDR3 spans 15 amino acids. In germline, CDR1 is LNHDA, CDR2 SQIVND (reference sequence). The CDR3 sequence is CASKFPGSSYNEQFF. The CDR3 DNA reads TGTGCCAGTAAATTCCCCGGGAGCTCCTACAATGAGCAGTTCTTC.

The chain has TRBV16 and TRBJ1-3; D remains unclear. V was pared by 0 bases and J by 3 bases, with 9 bases between. The CDR3 covers 15 residues. Germline loops: CDR1 KGHSY, CDR2 FQNENV. This CDR3 reads CASSQSPGGGNTIYF. The CDR3 nucleotides read TGTGCCAGCAGCCAATCTCCAGGAGGTGGAAACACCATATATTTT.

The rearrangement uses TRBV5-8 and TRBJ2-1; 11 bases agree with TRBD2. Germline-derived CDR1 and CDR2 are SGHTS and YDEGEE. This CDR3 comprises 16 residues. V shed 4 bases and J 4 bases; nucleotides not matched to a gene: 7. CDR3 sequence reads: CASSPGTSGFYNEQFF. The CDR3 nucleotides read TGTGCCAGCAGCCCCGGGACTAGCGGTTTTTACAATGAGCAGTTCTTC.

V usage is TRBV6-2 or TRBV6-3 and J usage is TRBJ2-5; D possibly corresponds to TRBD2 (6 bases). Germline assignment: CDR1 MNHEY and CDR2 SVGEGT. V was cut by 6 bases and J by 1 base, with 24 bases left in between. The CDR3 runs 18 residues. This chain's CDR3 is CASSHPGSGLVGQETQYF. Written as DNA, the CDR3 is TGTGCCAGCAGCCACCCAGGCAGCGGGTTGGTAGGCCAAGAGACCCAGTACTTC.

The chain combines TRBV7-2 with TRBJ2-5; 7 bases are shared with TRBD1. Losses at the gene ends were 5 bases for V and 1 base for J; bases not matched to a gene: 4. The CDR3 runs to 14 residues. Per the germline V gene, CDR1 is SGHTA and CDR2 is FQGNSA. CDR3 loop: CASSQGQRQETQYF. The DNA of the CDR3 is TGTGCCAGCAGCCAGGGACAGCGCCAAGAGACCCAGTACTTC.

CDR3 residues: CASSSPPLAGGGNEQFF. The CDR3 DNA reads TGTGCCAGCAGTTCGCCGCCTCTAGCGGGAGGTGGCAATGAGCAGTTCTTC. The chain joins TRBV6-2 or TRBV6-3 to TRBJ2-1, with 11 bases lining up with TRBD2. The germline gives CDR1 MNHEY, CDR2 SVGEGT. The CDR3 extends over 17 amino acids. Trimming removed 4 bases from V and 6 bases from J; junction bases left unmatched: 11.

This chain links TRBV24-1 with TRBJ2-2; D is possibly TRBD2 (5 bases). CDR1 is KGHDR, CDR2 SFDVKD, per germline. The V end lost 6 bases, the J end lost 3 bases, and 16 bases lay between the germline ends. The CDR3 has 16 residues. The CDR3 sequence: CATSRGYSKDTGELFF. CDR3 DNA: TGTGCCACCAGTCGAGGGTACTCGAAAGACACCGGGGAGCTGTTTTTT.

In this sample, this clone turned up once. The chain combines TRBV28 with TRBJ1-2; 11 bases agree with TRBD1. Per germline, CDR1 MDHEN and CDR2 SYDVKM. The CDR3 runs 13 residues. J was trimmed by 3 bases and V by 6 bases; bases with no gene match: 0. The CDR3 protein is CASRGQGDYGYTF. As DNA, the CDR3 is TGTGCCAGCAGGGGACAGGGGGACTATGGCTACACCTTC.

The V and J genes are TRBV5-5 and TRBJ1-1, with D unresolved. Trimming took 3 bases from V and 5 from J, leaving 11 bases between them. Germline V gives CDR1 SGHKS, CDR2 YYEKEE (reference sequence). The length of the CDR3 is 13 residues. The CDR3 nucleotides are TGTGCCAGCAGCTCGCACCAGGTAACTGAAGCTTTCTTT. Protein sequence: CASSSHQVTEAFF. The whole variable domain, remainder taken from reference TRBV5-5 and TRBJ1-1, is DAGVTQSPTHLIKTRGQQVTLRCSPISGHKSVSWYQQVLGQGPQFIFQYYEKEERGRGNFPDRFSARQFPNYSSELNVNALLLGDSALYLCASSSHQVTEAFFGQGTRLTVV.

The chain links TRBV29-1 to TRBJ2-7; weak D call: TRBD1 (5 bases). CDR1 SQVTM and CDR2 ANQGSEA come from the germline V gene. Trimming stripped 5 bases from V and 2 bases from J, with 19 bases between. The CDR3 loop spans 15 amino acids. The CDR3 loop is CSVKGPQGNPYEQYF. CDR3 coding DNA: TGCAGCGTTAAAGGGCCCCAGGGAAACCCCTACGAGCAGTACTTC.

The chain uses TRBV18 and TRBJ1-5, with D unclear. There are 13 residues in the CDR3. In germline, CDR1 is KGHSH, CDR2 LQKENI. The V end lost 5 bases, the J end lost 7 bases, and 12 bases lay between the germline ends. The CDR3 region is CASSLTSEQPQHF. The CDR3 DNA is TGTGCCAGCTCATTAACATCGGAGCAGCCCCAGCATTTT.

This chain joins TRBV2 and TRBJ1-1, with 10 nucleotides matching TRBD1. Unmatched junction bases numbered 7, after V lost 3 bases and J lost 0 bases. Germline CDR1 SNHLY, CDR2 FYNNEI. This CDR3 is 17 amino acids long. DNA for the CDR3: TGTGCCAGCAGTGAGCTAGGGACAGGGGTGATGAACACTGAAGCTTTCTTT. Protein: CASSELGTGVMNTEAFF.

The J gene is TRBJ2-7, the V gene TRBV5-1, with TRBD1 identical over 10 bases. Per the germline V gene, CDR1 is SGHRS and CDR2 is YFSETQ. The trim removed 1 base at V and 4 bases at J, leaving 2 bases unmatched. CDR3 length: 14 amino acids. This CDR3 is CASSLRTGGYEQYF. In DNA form, the CDR3 reads TGCGCCAGCAGCTTGCGGACAGGGGGATACGAGCAGTACTTC.

The chain uses TRBV4-3 and TRBJ2-2; 13 nucleotides line up with TRBD2. Germline CDR1 reads LGHNA; CDR2 reads YSLEER. The CDR3 consists of 17 residues. Germline trimming cut 3 bases from V and 7 bases from J; bases unmatched to any gene: 8. CDR3 sequence: CASSQAGLAGVVGELFF. The CDR3 DNA is TGCGCCAGCAGCCAGGCCGGACTAGCGGGAGTGGTCGGGGAGCTGTTTTTT.

The V and J genes are TRBV6-1 and TRBJ2-2; no clear D. The CDR3 is 13 amino acids. CDR1 is MNHNS and CDR2 is SASEGT in the germline V gene. Trimming pared 2 bases from V and 7 bases from J, leaving 8 bases between. The CDR3 nucleotides read TGTGCCAGCAGTGAAAATAGTAACGGGGAGCTGTTTTTT. Protein: CASSENSNGELFF.

The rearrangement uses TRBV12-3 or TRBV12-4 and TRBJ2-3; D is uncertain. This CDR3 is 12 amino acids long. With 3 bases removed from V and 8 bases from J, the gap between germline ends came to 9 bases. CDR3 amino acids: CASSLPPGTQYF. The DNA of the CDR3 is TGTGCCAGCAGTTTGCCCCCAGGTACGCAGTATTTT.

The V call is TRBV2, the J call TRBJ1-2, with TRBD1 identical over 7 bases. Unmatched junction bases numbered 8, after V lost 6 bases and J lost 4 bases. This CDR3 comprises 14 residues. The V gene's germline CDR1 is SNHLY and CDR2 FYNNEI. CDR3 DNA: TGTGCCAGCAGGGTCTACGACAGGGCCTATGGCTACACCTTC. Its translation: CASRVYDRAYGYTF.